Shown below are 23 T cell receptor beta chains from a single sample sequenced in a study of cytomegalovirus exposure and HLA in healthy donors. Primers included in the PCR were 60 Vbeta and 13 Jbeta primers. Sequenced by immunoSEQ multiplex PCR; TCRdb stores in-frame clones only, minus some. The data contain 120,000 or so clones, over 8.5% of them seen just once; the ten biggest clones take up less than 6.5%. Specimen: PBMCs. The receptors were gathered from a woman between 35 and 50 years old in good health and CMV-seropositive.

This clone was counted between two and nine times. At one of its ends the junction is not consistent with the germline gene, which may arise from a read error. Within the sample, other DNA sequences also encode this same CDR3. The chain couples TRBV4-2 to TRBJ2-7, with D possibly matching TRBD1 (5 bases). This CDR3 spans 16 amino acids. CDR1 is LGHNA, CDR2 YNFKEQ, per germline. CDR3 sequence reads: CASSQEQGAVSYEQYF. In DNA, the CDR3 is TGTGCCAGCAGTCAAGAGCAAGGGGCGGTCTCCTACGAGCAGTACTTC.

The genes are TRBV6-1 and TRBJ2-6, with 8 bases aligning to TRBD1. Looked up from germline, CDR1 is MNHNS and CDR2 is SASEGT. Germline trimming cut 2 bases from V and 0 bases from J; bases unmatched to any gene: 9. The CDR3 is 19 residues long. CDR3 nucleotides: TGTGCCAGCAGTGAAAATTTAAACAGGGGGATCTCTGGGGCCAACGTCCTGACTTTC. Amino acid sequence: CASSENLNRGISGANVLTF.

The chain uses TRBV2 and TRBJ2-5, with 7 bases identical to TRBD1. CDR1 is SNHLY, CDR2 FYNNEI, per germline. This CDR3 region has 13 residues. The J segment lost 1 base and the V segment lost 4 bases, leaving 0 bases of the junction unmatched. CDR3 bases: TGTGCCAGCAGTGGGACAGGCCAAGAGACCCAGTACTTC. It translates to CASSGTGQETQYF. The full variable domain, completed using reference TRBV2 and TRBJ2-5, is EPEVTQTPSHQVTQMGQEVILRCVPISNHLYFYWYRQILGQKVEFLVSFYNNEISEKSEIFDDQFSVERPDGSNFTLKIRSTKLEDSAMYFCASSGTGQETQYFGPGTRLLVL.

This clone came up a few times. V gene TRBV28 combines with J gene TRBJ2-7, with D tentatively TRBD2 (7 bases). Trimming left V 3 bases short and J 0 bases short, with 12 bases between. There are 15 residues in the CDR3. Germline-derived CDR1 and CDR2 are MDHEN and SYDVKM. The CDR3 bases are TGTGCCAGCAGTTTCGTGGGGGGGCTCTCCTACGAGCAGTACTTC. This encodes CASSFVGGLSYEQYF.

This clone has only a few counts. The V call is TRBV6-4, the J call TRBJ1-1; tentative D call: TRBD1 (5 bases). V lost 6 bases to trimming and J lost 1 base, with 12 bases between them. Germline CDR1 MRHNA, CDR2 SNTAGT. The CDR3 contains 14 residues. The CDR3 protein is CASRGEAKNTEAFF. DNA for the CDR3: TGTGCCAGCAGGGGGGAGGCCAAGAACACTGAAGCTTTCTTT.

This rearrangement joins TRBV5-1 to TRBJ2-2, with D tentatively TRBD1 (6 bases). This CDR3 has 16 amino acids. Germline V gene lookup returns CDR1 SGHRS and CDR2 YFSETQ. The V end was cut by 6 bases, the J end by 0 bases, with 15 bases between. DNA of the CDR3: TGCGCCAGCAAGAGAGTAGGACAGACGAACACCGGGGAGCTGTTTTTT. It codes for CASKRVGQTNTGELFF.

This clone was counted a few times. CDR3 sequence reads: CASSSLSSGNTIYF. In nucleotides, the CDR3 is TGTGCCAGCAGTTCCCTTAGCTCTGGAAACACCATATATTTT. The chain recombines TRBV27 with TRBJ1-3; D unresolved. V lost 4 bases to trimming and J lost 0 bases, with 7 bases between them. Germline V gene lookup returns CDR1 MNHEY and CDR2 SMNVEV (reference sequence). The length of the CDR3 is 14 residues.

The chain combines TRBV28 with TRBJ2-7, with 10 bases fitting TRBD1. The germline V gene has CDR1 MDHEN and CDR2 SYDVKM. The length of the CDR3 is 16 residues. V lost 6 bases and J lost 3; bases outside the gene matches: 11. The CDR3 here is CASSYGTGATYYEQYF. The DNA for the CDR3 is TGTGCCAGCAGCTATGGGACAGGGGCCACCTACTACGAGCAGTACTTC.

The CDR3, as DNA: TGTGCCAGCTCACCAACAAGGACTGACGGGGGCACCATATATTTT. Amino acid sequence: CASSPTRTDGGTIYF. The chain uses TRBV18 and TRBJ1-3; TRBD1 is a possible D gene (5 bases). Trimming took 2 bases from V and 9 from J, leaving 17 bases between them. This CDR3 comprises 15 residues. The germline V gene has CDR1 KGHSH and CDR2 LQKENI. Full variable domain (remainder filled in from reference TRBV18 and TRBJ1-3): NAGVMQNPRHLVRRRGQEARLRCSPMKGHSHVYWYRQLPEEGLKFMVYLQKENIIDESGMPKERFSAEFPKEGPSILRIQQVVRGDSAAYFCASSPTRTDGGTIYFGEGSWLTVV.

The chain combines TRBV19 with TRBJ2-3; TRBD2 agrees at 13 bases. Germline assignment: CDR1 LNHDA and CDR2 SQIVND (reference sequence). The V segment lost 6 bases and the J segment 1 base; nucleotides outside the gene matches: 1. CDR3 length: 15 amino acids. CDR3 coding DNA: TGTGCCAGTAGAGGACTAGCGGGGGGCACAGATACGCAGTATTTT. Its protein is CASRGLAGGTDTQYF.

The chain has TRBV9 and TRBJ2-2, with TRBD1 matching over 8 bases. The germline gives CDR1 SGDLS, CDR2 YYNGEE. Germline trimming cut 0 bases from V and 2 bases from J; bases unmatched to any gene: 3. The CDR3 sequence is 16 residues long. The CDR3 loop is CASSVEPGGNTGELFF. DNA of the CDR3: TGTGCCAGCAGCGTAGAACCAGGGGGCAACACCGGGGAGCTGTTTTTT.

The sample holds a few counts of this clone. The chain carries TRBV11-2 and TRBJ1-2, with TRBD1 matching 11 bases. Germline CDR1 and CDR2: SGHAT and FQNNGV. The CDR3 extends over 15 amino acids. V shed 5 bases and J 9 bases; nucleotides not matched to a gene: 11. CDR3 nucleotide sequence: TGTGCCAGCAGCCGCCGGACAGGGGGCAACTGGAGCTACACCTTC. It is translated as CASSRRTGGNWSYTF.

The V and J genes are TRBV4-1 and TRBJ1-2, with D perhaps matching TRBD1 (5 bases). The CDR3 has 16 residues. Trimming took off 4 bases at V and 3 bases at J, with 18 bases between the two ends. In germline, CDR1 is MGHRA, CDR2 YSYEKL. This chain's CDR3 is CASSPGIIAGYYGYTF. CDR3 nucleotides: TGCGCCAGCAGCCCAGGGATAATAGCGGGCTACTATGGCTACACCTTC.

This clone was seen more than once but under ten times. The chain employs TRBV5-1 and TRBJ2-3, with D maybe TRBD2 (6 bases). Trimming pared 0 bases from V and 3 bases from J, leaving 14 bases between. This CDR3 has 16 residues. Germline CDR1 and CDR2: SGHRS and YFSETQ. This CDR3 reads CASSLGGGGGTDTQYF. The CDR3, as DNA: TGCGCCAGCAGCTTGGGGGGCGGTGGAGGGACAGATACGCAGTATTTT.

CDR3 sequence (DNA): TGTGCCAGTAGTATAACCCAGGGCAGTGAAGCTTTCTTT. Translated, it gives CASSITQGSEAFF. The chain combines TRBV19 with TRBJ1-1; D may be TRBD1 (5 bases). V was trimmed by 2 bases and J by 7 bases, leaving 11 bases between them. Per germline, CDR1 LNHDA and CDR2 SQIVND (reference sequence). The CDR3 totals 13 residues.

This clone showed up just a few times. CDR3 in DNA: TGCAGCGTTCTGACAGGGACCGAAGCTTTCTTT. It encodes CSVLTGTEAFF. The chain couples TRBV29-1 to TRBJ1-1, with 7 bases identical to TRBD1. V lost 5 bases and J lost 8; bases outside the gene matches: 5. The CDR3 runs to 11 residues. CDR1 SQVTM and CDR2 ANQGSEA come from the germline V gene. Combining the CDR3 with reference TRBV29-1 and TRBJ1-1 gives the whole variable domain SAVISQKPSRDICQRGTSLTIQCQVDSQVTMMFWYRQQPGQSLTLIATANQGSEATYESGFVIDKFPISRPNLTFSTLTVSNMSPEDSSIYLCSVLTGTEAFFGQGTRLTVV.

There are a few counts of this clone. The chain employs TRBV13 and TRBJ2-2, with no clear D. The CDR3 runs to 16 residues. The V gene's germline CDR1 is PRHDT and CDR2 FYEKMQ (reference sequence). Trimming took off 4 bases at V and 3 bases at J, with 15 bases between the two ends. This CDR3 reads CASSSKSVVYTGELFF. CDR3 DNA: TGTGCCAGCAGCTCTAAATCCGTGGTTTACACCGGGGAGCTGTTTTTT.

CDR3 nucleotide sequence: TGTGCCAGCAGCTTCGAGAAAAGCAACTCTGGAAACACCATATATTTT. Translation: CASSFEKSNSGNTIYF. The chain carries TRBV5-8 and TRBJ1-3; D is uncertain. Per germline, CDR1 SGHTS and CDR2 YDEGEE. The CDR3 consists of 16 residues. Trimming removed 2 bases from V and 0 bases from J, with 12 bases in between.

V gene TRBV7-9 combines with J gene TRBJ2-7, with 9 bases that match TRBD1. J gave up 2 bases and V 3 bases, and 5 bases lay outside the gene matches. Germline CDR1 reads SEHNR; CDR2 reads FQNEAQ (reference sequence). The CDR3 is made up of 15 amino acids. CDR3 loop: CASSLPGQGPYEQYF. CDR3 DNA: TGTGCCAGCAGCTTGCCGGGACAGGGCCCCTACGAGCAGTACTTC.

The J gene is TRBJ2-7, the V gene TRBV5-1, with D perhaps matching TRBD1 (6 bases). The germline V gene has CDR1 SGHRS and CDR2 YFSETQ. The CDR3 runs 13 residues. Trimming pared 4 bases from V and 6 bases from J, leaving 14 bases between. CDR3 sequence reads: CASSPQNRAEQYF. CDR3 sequence (DNA): TGCGCCAGCAGCCCTCAAAACAGGGCCGAGCAGTACTTC.

The chain recombines TRBV5-1 with TRBJ1-1, with TRBD1 identical over 9 bases. CDR1 is SGHRS and CDR2 is YFSETQ in the germline V gene. V lost 4 bases and J lost 1; bases outside the gene matches: 14. CDR3 size: 18 residues. This CDR3 reads CASSLLGQGYGTNTEAFF. The CDR3 DNA reads TGCGCCAGCAGCCTACTTGGACAGGGGTATGGAACGAACACTGAAGCTTTCTTT.

This chain links TRBV9 with TRBJ2-3; D is ambiguous. CDR1 SGDLS and CDR2 YYNGEE come from the germline V gene. V lost 1 base and J 0 bases, leaving 9 bases between the germline ends. The length of the CDR3 is 15 residues. The CDR3 sequence is CASSVLSASTDTQYF. As DNA, the CDR3 is TGTGCCAGCAGCGTACTAAGTGCTAGCACAGATACGCAGTATTTT.

CDR3 sequence reads: CASTILAGKQPQHF. The CDR3 coding sequence is TGTGCCAGCACCATTCTCGCGGGGAAACAGCCCCAGCATTTT. This sequence joins TRBV18 and TRBJ1-5; unclear D gene. Trimming stripped 8 bases from V and 7 bases from J, with 18 bases between. CDR3 size: 14 residues. Germline V gene data show CDR1 as KGHSH and CDR2 as LQKENI.